The rows below give T cell receptor beta chains drawn from one sample of a study of T-cell memory formation after mild COVID-19. TCRdb recomputed calls from the 5' RACE reads with MiXCR, one row per CDR3 protein. The sample yields roughly 110,000 distinct CDR3 sequences, around 11% seen once. Sequencing was performed on PBMCs or a T cell subset sorted from them (not recorded which). These TCRs come from an adult woman who had mild COVID-19 (a few samples of this study predate the infection). Cell type and time point are not known. Both conserved end residues are trimmed from each CDR3. Each record gives: J gene, V gene, CDR3 protein.

j_gene: TRBJ2-1
v_gene: TRBV29-1
CDR3aa: SVEGDSTYNEQF

j_gene: TRBJ1-1
v_gene: TRBV12-3/TRBV12-4
CDR3aa: ASSFLGTEAF

j_gene: TRBJ1-1
v_gene: TRBV12-3/TRBV12-4
CDR3aa: ASSPPSTGMTEAF

j_gene: TRBJ2-1
v_gene: TRBV7-8
CDR3aa: ATRNIPGLKSSYNEQF

j_gene: TRBJ1-6
v_gene: TRBV4-2
CDR3aa: ASSQEEGKPSPLH

j_gene: TRBJ2-7
v_gene: TRBV27
CDR3aa: ASSLSRLNEQY

j_gene: TRBJ2-7
v_gene: TRBV6-5
CDR3aa: ASSSEGGIFYEQY

j_gene: TRBJ1-1
v_gene: TRBV6-1
CDR3aa: ASSVGGGMNTEAF

j_gene: TRBJ2-5
v_gene: TRBV24-1
CDR3aa: ATSDLPDGVQETQY

j_gene: TRBJ1-1
v_gene: TRBV6-4
CDR3aa: ASESQNTEAF

j_gene: TRBJ2-2
v_gene: TRBV5-6
CDR3aa: ASSLASEANTGELF

j_gene: TRBJ2-1
v_gene: TRBV29-1
CDR3aa: SVVWWATSGRVRLGSSYNEQF

j_gene: TRBJ2-1
v_gene: TRBV29-1
CDR3aa: SVSVHNEQF

j_gene: TRBJ2-5
v_gene: TRBV7-3
CDR3aa: ASSPHPTGGRETQY

j_gene: TRBJ2-1
v_gene: TRBV3-1
CDR3aa: ASSRRPSGGGYNEQF

j_gene: TRBJ1-5
v_gene: TRBV4-3
CDR3aa: ASSQDRVAGTNQPQH

j_gene: TRBJ2-5
v_gene: TRBV20-1
CDR3aa: SARTGGDQETQY

j_gene: TRBJ2-2
v_gene: TRBV7-3
CDR3aa: ASSLAGGPGELF

j_gene: TRBJ2-1
v_gene: TRBV24-1
CDR3aa: ATSDREDEQF

j_gene: TRBJ2-7
v_gene: TRBV5-1
CDR3aa: ASSQTSSPSYEQY

j_gene: TRBJ2-7
v_gene: TRBV19
CDR3aa: ASSAGWTSLYEQY

j_gene: TRBJ2-5
v_gene: TRBV20-1
CDR3aa: SALAGETQY

j_gene: TRBJ2-7
v_gene: TRBV5-1
CDR3aa: ASSPLRFRGIYEQY

j_gene: TRBJ2-4
v_gene: TRBV7-9
CDR3aa: ASQRQGRDIQY

j_gene: TRBJ2-1
v_gene: TRBV13
CDR3aa: ASSLGRGGYNEQF

j_gene: TRBJ2-5
v_gene: TRBV9
CDR3aa: ASSKTGAGETQY

j_gene: TRBJ1-2
v_gene: TRBV4-3
CDR3aa: ASSQGKVNRGFGGYT

j_gene: TRBJ2-3
v_gene: TRBV4-2
CDR3aa: ASSQEGLAGGWNTQY

j_gene: TRBJ2-7
v_gene: TRBV14
CDR3aa: ASSQELAGFYEQY